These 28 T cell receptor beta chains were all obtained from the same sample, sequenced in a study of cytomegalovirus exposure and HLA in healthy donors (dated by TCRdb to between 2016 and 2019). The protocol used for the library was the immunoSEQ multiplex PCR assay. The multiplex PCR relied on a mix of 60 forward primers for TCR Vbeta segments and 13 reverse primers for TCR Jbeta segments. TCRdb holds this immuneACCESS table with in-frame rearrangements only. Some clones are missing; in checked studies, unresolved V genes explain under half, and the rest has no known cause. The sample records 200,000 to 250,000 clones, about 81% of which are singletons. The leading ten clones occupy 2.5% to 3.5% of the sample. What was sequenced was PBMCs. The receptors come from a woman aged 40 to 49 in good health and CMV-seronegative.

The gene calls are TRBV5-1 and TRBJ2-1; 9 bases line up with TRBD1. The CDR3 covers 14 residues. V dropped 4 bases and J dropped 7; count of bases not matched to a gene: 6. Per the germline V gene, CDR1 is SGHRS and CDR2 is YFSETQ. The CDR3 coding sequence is TGCGCCAGCAGCCTTTACAGGGGGCGGAATGAGCAGTTCTTC. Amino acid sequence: CASSLYRGRNEQFF. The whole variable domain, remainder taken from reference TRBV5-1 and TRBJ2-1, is KAGVTQTPRYLIKTRGQQVTLSCSPISGHRSVSWYQQTPGQGLQFLFEYFSETQRNKGNFPGRFSGRQFSNSRSEMNVSTLELGDSALYLCASSLYRGRNEQFFGPGTRLTVL.

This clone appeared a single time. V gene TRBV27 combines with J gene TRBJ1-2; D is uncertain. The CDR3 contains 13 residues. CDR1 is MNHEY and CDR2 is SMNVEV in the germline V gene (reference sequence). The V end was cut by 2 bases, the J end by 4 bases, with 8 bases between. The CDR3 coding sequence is TGTGCCAGCAGTTTAAAATACGGCTATGGCTACACCTTC. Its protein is CASSLKYGYGYTF.

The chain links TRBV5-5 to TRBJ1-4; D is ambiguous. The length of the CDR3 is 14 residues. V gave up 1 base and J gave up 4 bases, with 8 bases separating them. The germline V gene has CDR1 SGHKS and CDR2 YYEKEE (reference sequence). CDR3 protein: CASSLYQNNEKLFF. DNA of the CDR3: TGTGCCAGCAGCTTGTATCAGAATAATGAAAAACTGTTTTTT.

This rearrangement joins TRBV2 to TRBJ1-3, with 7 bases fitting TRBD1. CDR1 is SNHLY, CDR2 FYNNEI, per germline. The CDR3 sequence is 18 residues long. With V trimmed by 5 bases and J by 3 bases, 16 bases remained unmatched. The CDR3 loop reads CASSRSPTGPEGGNTIYF. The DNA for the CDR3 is TGTGCCAGCAGTAGATCCCCGACAGGGCCAGAGGGTGGAAACACCATATATTTT.

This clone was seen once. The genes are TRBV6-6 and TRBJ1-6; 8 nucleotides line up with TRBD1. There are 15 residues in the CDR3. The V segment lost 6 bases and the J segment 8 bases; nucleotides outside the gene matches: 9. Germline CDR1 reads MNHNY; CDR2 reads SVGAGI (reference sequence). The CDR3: CASSPGQAFYSPLHF. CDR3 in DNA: TGTGCCAGCAGCCCGGGACAGGCGTTTTATTCACCCCTCCACTTT.

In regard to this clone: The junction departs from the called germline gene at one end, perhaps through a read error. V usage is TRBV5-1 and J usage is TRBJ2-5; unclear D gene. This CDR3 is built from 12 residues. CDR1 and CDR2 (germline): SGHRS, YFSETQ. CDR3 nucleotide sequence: TGCGCCAGCAGCTTGGCCCAAGAGAACCAGTACTTC. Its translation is CASSLAQENQYF.

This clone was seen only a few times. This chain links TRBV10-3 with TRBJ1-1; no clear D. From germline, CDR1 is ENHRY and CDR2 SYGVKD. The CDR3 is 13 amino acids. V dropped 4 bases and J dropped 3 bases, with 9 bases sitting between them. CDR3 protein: CAISGSEHTEAFF. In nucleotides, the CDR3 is TGTGCCATCAGTGGTTCAGAACACACTGAAGCTTTCTTT.

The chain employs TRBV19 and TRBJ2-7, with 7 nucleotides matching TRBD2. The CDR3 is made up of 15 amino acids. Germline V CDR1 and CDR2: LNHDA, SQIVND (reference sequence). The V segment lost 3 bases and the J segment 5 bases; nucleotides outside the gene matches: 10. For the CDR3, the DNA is TGTGCCAGTAGTATTGGCGGGAGTGGATTTGACGAGCAGTACTTC. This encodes CASSIGGSGFDEQYF.

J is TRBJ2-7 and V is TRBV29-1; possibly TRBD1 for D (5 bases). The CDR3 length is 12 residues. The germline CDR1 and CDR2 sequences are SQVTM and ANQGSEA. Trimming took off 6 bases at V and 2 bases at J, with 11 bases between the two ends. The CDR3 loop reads CSVATDTYEQYF. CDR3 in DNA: TGCAGCGTCGCCACGGACACCTACGAGCAGTACTTC.

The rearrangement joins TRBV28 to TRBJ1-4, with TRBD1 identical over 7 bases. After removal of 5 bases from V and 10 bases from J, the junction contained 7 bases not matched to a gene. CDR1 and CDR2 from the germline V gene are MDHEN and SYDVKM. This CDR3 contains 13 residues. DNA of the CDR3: TGTGCCAGCAGTGTGGACAGGCGGGGAAAACTGTTTTTT. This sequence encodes CASSVDRRGKLFF.

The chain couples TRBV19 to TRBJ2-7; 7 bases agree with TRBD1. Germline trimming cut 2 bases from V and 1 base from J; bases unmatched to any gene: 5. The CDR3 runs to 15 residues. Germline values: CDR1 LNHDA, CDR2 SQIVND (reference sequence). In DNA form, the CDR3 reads TGTGCCAGTAGTATAAGGGGACAGCCTTCCTACGAGCAGTACTTC. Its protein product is CASSIRGQPSYEQYF.

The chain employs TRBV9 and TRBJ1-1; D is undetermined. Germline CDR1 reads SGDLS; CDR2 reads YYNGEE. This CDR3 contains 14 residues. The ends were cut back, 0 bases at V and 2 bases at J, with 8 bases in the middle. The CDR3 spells CASSVEWSNTEAFF. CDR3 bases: TGTGCCAGCAGCGTAGAATGGAGTAACACTGAAGCTTTCTTT.

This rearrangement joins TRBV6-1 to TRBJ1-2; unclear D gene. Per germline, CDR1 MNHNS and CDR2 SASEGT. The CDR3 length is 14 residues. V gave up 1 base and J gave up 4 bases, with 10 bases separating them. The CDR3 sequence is CASSEGWYSYGYTF. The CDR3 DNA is TGTGCCAGCAGTGAAGGATGGTACAGCTATGGCTACACCTTC.

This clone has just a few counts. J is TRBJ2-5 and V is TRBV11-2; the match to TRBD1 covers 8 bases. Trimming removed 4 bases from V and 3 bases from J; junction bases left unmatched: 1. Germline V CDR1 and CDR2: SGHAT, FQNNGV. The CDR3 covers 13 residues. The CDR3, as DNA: TGTGCCAGCAGCTCGACAGGGGAAGAGACCCAGTACTTC. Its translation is CASSSTGEETQYF.

The CDR3 spells CASSPPQGYEQYF. The CDR3, as DNA: TGTGCCAGCTCACCACCCCAGGGCTACGAGCAGTACTTC. The V gene is TRBV18, the J gene TRBJ2-7, with a tentative D call TRBD1 (5 bases). Trimming took 0 bases from V and 3 from J, leaving 6 bases between them. Germline loops: CDR1 KGHSH, CDR2 LQKENI. The CDR3 has 13 residues.

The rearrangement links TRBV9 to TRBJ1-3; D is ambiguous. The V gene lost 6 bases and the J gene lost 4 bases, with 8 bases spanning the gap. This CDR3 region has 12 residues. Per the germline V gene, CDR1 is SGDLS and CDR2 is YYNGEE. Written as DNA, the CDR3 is TGTGCCAGCAATAGTTTGGGAAACACCATATATTTT. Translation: CASNSLGNTIYF.

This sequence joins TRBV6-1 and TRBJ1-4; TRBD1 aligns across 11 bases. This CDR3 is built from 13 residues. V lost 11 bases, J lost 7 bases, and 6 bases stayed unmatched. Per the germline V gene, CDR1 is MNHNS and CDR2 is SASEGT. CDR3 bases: TGTGCCCATCGGGGACAGGGGGGTGAAAAACTGTTTTTT. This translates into CAHRGQGGEKLFF.

The CDR3 loop reads CASSVGPETQYF. In DNA, the CDR3 is TGTGCCAGCAGCGTGGGCCCAGAGACCCAGTACTTC. The chain has TRBV2 and TRBJ2-5, with D uncertain. The length of the CDR3 is 12 residues. Germline CDR1 and CDR2: SNHLY and FYNNEI. V shed 6 bases and J shed 4 bases, with 9 bases lying between them.

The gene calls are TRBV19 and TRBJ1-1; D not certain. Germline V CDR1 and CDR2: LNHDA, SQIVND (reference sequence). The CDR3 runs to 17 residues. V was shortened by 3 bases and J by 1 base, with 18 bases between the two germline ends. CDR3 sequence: CASSINLWAVTNTEAFF. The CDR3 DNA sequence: TGTGCCAGTAGTATTAATTTGTGGGCAGTGACGAACACTGAAGCTTTCTTT.

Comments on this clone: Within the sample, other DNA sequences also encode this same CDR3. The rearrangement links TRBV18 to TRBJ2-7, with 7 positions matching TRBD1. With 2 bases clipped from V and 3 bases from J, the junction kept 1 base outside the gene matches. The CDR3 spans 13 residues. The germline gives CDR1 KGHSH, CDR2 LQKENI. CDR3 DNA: TGTGCCAGCTCACCAGGGACAGACTACGAGCAGTACTTC. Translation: CASSPGTDYEQYF. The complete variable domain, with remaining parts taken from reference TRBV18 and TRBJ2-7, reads NAGVMQNPRHLVRRRGQEARLRCSPMKGHSHVYWYRQLPEEGLKFMVYLQKENIIDESGMPKERFSAEFPKEGPSILRIQQVVRGDSAAYFCASSPGTDYEQYFGPGTRLTVT.

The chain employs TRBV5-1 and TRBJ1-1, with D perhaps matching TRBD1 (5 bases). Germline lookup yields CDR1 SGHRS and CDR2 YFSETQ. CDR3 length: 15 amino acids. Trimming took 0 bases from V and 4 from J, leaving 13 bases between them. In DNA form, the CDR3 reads TGCGCCAGCAGCTTGGCGGCAGGGTCCGGCACTGAAGCTTTCTTT. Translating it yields CASSLAAGSGTEAFF.

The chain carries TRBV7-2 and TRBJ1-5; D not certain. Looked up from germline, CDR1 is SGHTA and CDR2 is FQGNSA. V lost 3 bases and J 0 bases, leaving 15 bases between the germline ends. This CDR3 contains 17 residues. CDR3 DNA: TGTGCCAGCAGCTTCTCATCGGAGATTAATAGCAATCAGCCCCAGCATTTT. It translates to CASSFSSEINSNQPQHF.

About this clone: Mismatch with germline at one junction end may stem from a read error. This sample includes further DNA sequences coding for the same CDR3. The CDR3 loop reads CASSVRTGDEQYF. The CDR3 coding sequence is TGCGCCAGCAGTGTTCGGACAGGGGACGAGCAATACTTC. This chain uses TRBV10-1 with TRBJ2-7, with 9 bases that match TRBD1. The CDR3 covers 13 residues. Germline V CDR1 and CDR2: WNHNN, SYGVQD (reference sequence).

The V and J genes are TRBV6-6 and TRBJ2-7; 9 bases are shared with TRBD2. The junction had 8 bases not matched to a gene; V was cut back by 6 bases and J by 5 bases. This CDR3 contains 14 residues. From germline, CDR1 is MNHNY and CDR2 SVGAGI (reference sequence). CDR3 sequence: CASRGRASGNEQYF. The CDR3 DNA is TGTGCCAGCAGGGGGCGGGCTAGCGGGAACGAGCAGTACTTC.

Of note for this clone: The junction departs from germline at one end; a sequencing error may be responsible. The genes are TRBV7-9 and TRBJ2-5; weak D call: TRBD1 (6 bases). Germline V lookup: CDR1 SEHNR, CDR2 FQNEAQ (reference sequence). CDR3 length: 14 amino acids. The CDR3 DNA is TGTTCCAGCAGCATAACAGGGATCGGAGAGACCCAGTACTTC. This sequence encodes CSSSITGIGETQYF.

The DNA of the CDR3 is TGTGCCAGCAGCGCCACAGGGATCCTAACCCCGAACACCGGGGAGCTGTTTTTT. This gives the protein CASSATGILTPNTGELFF. This chain uses TRBV7-9 with TRBJ2-2; D might be TRBD1 (6 bases). Per the germline V gene, CDR1 is SEHNR and CDR2 is FQNEAQ (reference sequence). The length of the CDR3 is 18 residues. V shed 5 bases and J shed 0 bases, with 19 bases lying between them.

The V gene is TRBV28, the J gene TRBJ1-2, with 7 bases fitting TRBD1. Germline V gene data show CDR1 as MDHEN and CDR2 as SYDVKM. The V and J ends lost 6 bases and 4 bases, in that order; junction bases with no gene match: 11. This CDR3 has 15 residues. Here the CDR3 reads CASSYPGQVVYGYTF. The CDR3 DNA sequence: TGTGCCAGCAGCTATCCTGGACAGGTAGTCTATGGCTACACCTTC.

The CDR3 DNA is TGTGCCAGCAGCCTGCGTTCTAGCGGGAGGGCCGTCTACGAGCAGTACTTC. It translates to CASSLRSSGRAVYEQYF. The rearrangement uses TRBV5-6 and TRBJ2-7, with TRBD2 matching 12 bases. There are 17 residues in the CDR3. V was pared by 4 bases and J by 3 bases, with 11 bases of the junction left unmatched. Germline V gene data show CDR1 as SGHDT and CDR2 as YYEEEE.